This paragraph covers one T cell receptor (beta chain) sequence. What it binds is unknown. The data were taken from a study of T cell responses to AZD1222 COVID-19 vaccine. Overall study findings and caveats: CD4 TCRs associated with vaccination spanned spike, dominating at 160-218 and 743-854. Of the AZD1222 recipients, only five to seven were seropositive at baseline. Spike-specific TCR breadth and depth went up after people got two AZD1222 doses.

The CDR3 spans 15 residues. Trimming removed 4 bases from V and 7 bases from J; junction bases left unmatched: 7. Germline CDR1 is SGHTA and CDR2 is FQGNSA. The method was immunoSEQ multiplex PCR; TCRdb's version includes in-frame clones alone and lacks a portion of them. The table lists 130,000 to 150,000 clones, 88% of them singletons, with around 2.1% in the top ten. The specimen was peripheral blood, collected on day 0 of AZD1222 vaccination. The chain is built from TRBV7-2 and TRBJ2-5; 12 bases are shared with TRBD2. The TCR comes from an adult in good health. The CDR3 bases are TGTGCCAGCAGCTCGGGACTAGCGGGCGGTGGGACCCAGTACTTC. This translates into CASSSGLAGGGTQYF. The full variable domain, in which reference TRBV7-2 and TRBJ2-5 provide the parts outside the CDR3, is GAGVSQSPSNKVTEKGKDVELRCDPISGHTALYWYRQSLGQGLEFLIYFQGNSAPDKSGLPSDRFSAERTGGSVSTLTIQRTQQEDSAVYLCASSSGLAGGGTQYFGPGTRLLVL.